These 8 T cell receptor beta chains came from one sample sequenced in a study of T cell responses to AZD1222 COVID-19 vaccine. Sequencing used immunoSEQ multiplex PCR; TCRdb keeps in-frame clones, though not all of them. The table has tens of thousands of clones, around nine tenths seen once; the top ten hold about 5.4%. This sample comprised peripheral blood, obtained 28 days after the second AZD1222 dose. Receptors originate from an adult who received the AZD1222 COVID-19 vaccine.

This sequence joins TRBV21-1 and TRBJ1-3. TRBV21-1 is flagged as a pseudogene. The CDR3 runs 17 residues. CDR3 in DNA: TGTGCCAGCAGCAAAGAAGGTCGGGGATTGGGGGGAAACACCATATATTTT. It yields the protein CASSKEGRGLGGNTIYF.

As for this clone: Germline and junction disagree at one end, which may indicate a read error. The rearrangement joins TRBV7-2 to TRBJ1-1, with a tentative D call TRBD1 (5 bases). This CDR3 spans 14 amino acids. Germline-derived CDR1 and CDR2 are SGHTA and FQGNSA. CDR3 region: CASSFQGRNAEAFF. The CDR3 DNA sequence: TGTGCCAGCAGCTTTCAGGGACGGAACGCTGAAGCTTTCTTT.

The V and J genes are TRBV2 and TRBJ1-2, with 9 bases matching TRBD1. This CDR3 is built from 18 residues. The V and J ends lost 7 bases and 3 bases, in that order; junction bases with no gene match: 18. Germline V gives CDR1 SNHLY, CDR2 FYNNEI. The CDR3: CASTLSPDTGGLDYGYTF. CDR3 DNA: TGTGCCAGCACACTAAGCCCGGACACAGGGGGCCTAGACTATGGCTACACCTTC.

The chain couples TRBV7-2 to TRBJ2-5, with 7 bases aligning to TRBD2. Germline V lookup: CDR1 SGHTA, CDR2 FQGNSA. The CDR3 extends over 15 amino acids. J gave up 1 base and V 0 bases, and 2 bases lay outside the gene matches. The CDR3 sequence is CASSLAGGVQETQYF. DNA of the CDR3: TGTGCCAGCAGCTTAGCGGGGGGGGTCCAAGAGACCCAGTACTTC. Using reference TRBV7-2 and TRBJ2-5 for the parts outside the CDR3, the full variable domain is GAGVSQSPSNKVTEKGKDVELRCDPISGHTALYWYRQSLGQGLEFLIYFQGNSAPDKSGLPSDRFSAERTGGSVSTLTIQRTQQEDSAVYLCASSLAGGVQETQYFGPGTRLLVL.

V gene TRBV6-5 combines with J gene TRBJ1-1, with TRBD1 matching over 7 bases. Trimming removed 9 bases from V and 0 bases from J; junction bases left unmatched: 10. Germline-derived CDR1 and CDR2 are MNHEY and SVGAGI. The CDR3 length is 15 residues. The CDR3 sequence is CASKTGWPLNTEAFF. CDR3 DNA sequence: TGTGCCAGTAAGACAGGGTGGCCCCTGAACACTGAAGCTTTCTTT.

This clone was counted once. The rearrangement joins TRBV21-1 to TRBJ2-2; TRBD1 is the table's D call, not checked against the DNA. TRBV21-1 is noted as a pseudogene. The CDR3 sequence is 15 residues long. The CDR3 is CASRDREANTGELFF. In DNA form, the CDR3 reads TGTGCCAGCAGGGACAGGGAGGCGAACACCGGGGAGCTGTTTTTT.

This clone was seen only once. The genes are TRBV11-3 and TRBJ2-2; 8 nucleotides match TRBD1. CDR1 and CDR2 (germline): SGHNT, YENEEA. This CDR3 has 15 residues. The V gene end was trimmed by 5 bases and the J gene end by 3 bases; junction bases not matched to a gene: 5. The DNA for the CDR3 is TGTGCCAGCAGCGCACGGACAGGGTACACCGGGGAGCTGTTTTTT. Encoded protein: CASSARTGYTGELFF.

This clone has only a few counts. This chain joins TRBV19 and TRBJ1-2; D remains ambiguous. This CDR3 region has 12 residues. CDR1 is LNHDA, CDR2 SQIVND, per germline (reference sequence). Trimming cost V 3 bases and J 3 bases, with 5 bases left between them. CDR3 bases: TGTGCCAGTAGTATCCCCTACTATGGCTACACCTTC. It yields the protein CASSIPYYGYTF.